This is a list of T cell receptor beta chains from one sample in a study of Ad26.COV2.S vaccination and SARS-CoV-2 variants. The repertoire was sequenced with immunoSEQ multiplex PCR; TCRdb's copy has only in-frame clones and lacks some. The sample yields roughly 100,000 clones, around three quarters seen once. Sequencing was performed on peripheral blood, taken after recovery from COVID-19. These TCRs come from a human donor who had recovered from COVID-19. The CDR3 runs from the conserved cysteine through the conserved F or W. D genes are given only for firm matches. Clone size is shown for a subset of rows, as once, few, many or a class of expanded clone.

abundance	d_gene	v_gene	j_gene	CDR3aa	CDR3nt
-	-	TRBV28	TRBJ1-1	CASSLGVTEAFF	TGTGCCAGCAGTTTGGGGGTTACTGAAGCTTTCTTT
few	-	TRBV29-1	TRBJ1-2	CSVDDRGGNGGYTF	TGCAGCGTTGACGATCGGGGCGGGAATGGTGGCTACACCTTC
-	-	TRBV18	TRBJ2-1	CASSLDLGAYNEQFF	TGTGCCAGCTCTCTCGATTTAGGCGCCTACAATGAGCAGTTCTTC
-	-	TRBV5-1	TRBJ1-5	CASSLEGVGGGWKATSNQPQHF	TGCGCCAGCAGCTTGGAAGGGGTCGGCGGGGGGTGGAAAGCGACTAGCAATCAGCCCCAGCATTTT
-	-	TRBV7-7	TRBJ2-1	CASSRAASNEQFF	TGTGCCAGCAGCCGGGCGGCCTCCAATGAGCAGTTCTTC
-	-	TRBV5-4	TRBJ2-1	CASSGGYTYNEQFF	TGTGCCAGCAGCGGGGGGTACACCTACAATGAGCAGTTCTTC
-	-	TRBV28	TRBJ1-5	CASMLNGAPAPNQPQHF	TGTGCCAGCATGTTAAACGGGGCCCCAGCTCCCAATCAGCCCCAGCATTTT
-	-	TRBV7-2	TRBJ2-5	CASSLTPRRETQYF	TGTGCCAGCAGCTTAACGCCCAGGAGAGAGACCCAGTACTTC
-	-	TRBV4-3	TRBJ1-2	CASSQDPTRGNYGYTF	TGCGCCAGCAGCCAAGACCCGACGCGGGGGAACTATGGCTACACCTTC
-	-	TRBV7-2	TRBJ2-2	CASSLVTERTGELFF	TGTGCCAGCAGCTTAGTAACCGAGAGGACCGGGGAGCTGTTTTTT
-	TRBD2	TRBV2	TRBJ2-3	CASSEQASGEADTQYF	TGTGCCAGCAGTGAACAGGCTAGCGGGGAGGCAGATACGCAGTATTTT
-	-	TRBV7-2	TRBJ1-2	CASSLQGFGYTF	TGTGCCAGCAGCTTACAGGGGTTTGGCTACACCTTC
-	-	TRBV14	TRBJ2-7	CASSQRGGSYEQYF	TGTGCCAGCAGCCAAAGGGGGGGTTCCTACGAGCAGTACTTC
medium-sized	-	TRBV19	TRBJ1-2	CASSISGGIDYGYTF	TGTGCCAGTAGTATATCTGGAGGGATCGACTATGGCTACACCTTC
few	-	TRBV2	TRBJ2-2	CASSEAVGLGTGELFF	TGTGCCAGCAGTGAAGCCGTAGGGCTCGGCACCGGGGAGCTGTTTTTT
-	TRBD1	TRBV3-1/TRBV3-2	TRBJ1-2	CASSRPTGDRYGYTF	TGTGCCAGCAGCCGCCCTACAGGGGACCGGTATGGCTACACCTTC
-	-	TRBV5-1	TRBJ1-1	CASSLSSTNTEAFF	TGCGCCAGCAGCTTGAGTTCCACGAACACTGAAGCTTTCTTT
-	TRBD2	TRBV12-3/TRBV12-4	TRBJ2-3	CASSKLAGTQYF	TGTGCCAGCAGCAAACTAGCGGGCACGCAGTATTTT
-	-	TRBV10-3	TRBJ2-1	CAISEASQNEQFF	TGTGCCATCAGTGAGGCTAGCCAGAATGAGCAGTTCTTC